This TCR beta chain appears in the sequencing data of a study of T cells after posttransplantation cyclophosphamide. Study-level points and caveats: TRB clonality was highly associated with recipient CMV seropositivity and reactivation. Tissue-infiltrating T cells from skin or gut overlapped little with blood T cells. Donor-recipient repertoire similarity was low at 1-2 months, rising over year one.

This clone was found many times. As yet, its antigen is unknown. Measured with immunoSEQ multiplex PCR; TCRdb has only the in-frame clones, and not every one. The data show 30,000 to 40,000 clones, with none appearing a single time. This related bone marrow graft donor gave peripheral blood on the day of marrow donation. The clonotype comes from a man aged 45-65 years in good health, CMV-negative, and a related stem cell transplant donor. Sequenced: PBMCs.

This CDR3 is CASSLGQGANYGYTF. The CDR3 nucleotides are TGTGCCAGCAGCCTTGGACAGGGGGCAAACTATGGCTACACCTTC. The chain uses TRBV9 and TRBJ1-2; 11 positions match TRBD1. Germline CDR1 SGDLS, CDR2 YYNGEE. This CDR3 spans 15 amino acids. Trimming removed 4 bases from V and 2 bases from J; junction bases left unmatched: 4.